This is a list of T cell receptor beta chains from one sample in a study of cytomegalovirus exposure and HLA in healthy donors. Generated by immunoSEQ multiplex PCR, the TCRdb table keeps only in-frame clones and is missing some. The data show roughly 110,000 clones, with over 70% seen just once and around 2.4% held by the top ten. Material for sequencing was PBMCs. Source of these receptors: a young man in good health and CMV-seronegative. Each CDR3 is given with its conserved first and last residue. Each record gives: V gene, clone size, D gene, J gene, CDR3 protein, CDR3 DNA. A D gene is named only where the DNA matches it firmly. The size of a clone is reported for some rows only, either as once, few or many, or as a class for expanded clones.

V: TRBV7-9
size: NA
D: NA
J: TRBJ2-7
CDR3: CASSSRTRAEQYF
DNA: TGTGCCAGCAGCTCCCGAACGAGGGCCGAGCAGTACTTC

V: TRBV7-9
size: once
D: TRBD2
J: TRBJ2-7
CDR3: CASSRSGSSYEQYF
DNA: TGTGCCAGCAGCCGTAGCGGGAGCTCCTACGAGCAGTACTTC

V: TRBV10-1
size: NA
D: TRBD2
J: TRBJ2-3
CDR3: CASGAGGTDTQYF
DNA: TGCGCCAGTGGAGCGGGGGGCACAGATACGCAGTATTTT

V: TRBV29-1
size: NA
D: TRBD2
J: TRBJ2-7
CDR3: CSVGVGGYEQYF
DNA: TGCAGCGTTGGGGTGGGGGGGTACGAGCAGTACTTC

V: TRBV30
size: once
D: NA
J: TRBJ2-6
CDR3: CAWSHGGSGANVLTF
DNA: TGTGCCTGGAGTCACGGGGGATCTGGGGCCAACGTCCTGACTTTC

V: TRBV10-1
size: NA
D: NA
J: TRBJ1-3
CDR3: CASSESTGAGNTIYF
DNA: TGCGCCAGCAGTGAGTCGACGGGTGCTGGAAACACCATATATTTT

V: TRBV6-5
size: NA
D: NA
J: TRBJ1-1
CDR3: CASSRQRMNTEAFF
DNA: TGTGCCAGCAGTAGACAGCGAATGAACACTGAAGCTTTCTTT

V: TRBV9
size: NA
D: TRBD1
J: TRBJ1-2
CDR3: CASSPGGEGYTF
DNA: TGTGCCAGCAGCCCAGGGGGCGAGGGCTACACCTTC

V: TRBV25-1
size: NA
D: NA
J: TRBJ2-7
CDR3: CASSVADYEQYF
DNA: TGTGCCAGCAGTGTGGCGGACTACGAGCAGTACTTC

V: TRBV28
size: few
D: NA
J: TRBJ1-1
CDR3: CASSLVPENTEAFF
DNA: TGTGCCAGCAGTTTAGTTCCAGAGAACACTGAAGCTTTCTTT

V: TRBV5-8
size: NA
D: TRBD1
J: TRBJ1-2
CDR3: CASSPRTGSLVGYTF
DNA: TGTGCCAGCAGCCCGCGGACAGGGTCTCTCGTTGGCTACACCTTC

V: TRBV7-9
size: NA
D: NA
J: TRBJ1-2
CDR3: CASSLGADSYGYTF
DNA: TGTGCCAGCAGCTTAGGTGCGGATAGCTATGGCTACACCTTC

V: TRBV10-2
size: NA
D: TRBD2
J: TRBJ2-7
CDR3: CASRLSSGRASEQYF
DNA: TGCGCCAGCAGGCTGTCTAGCGGGAGGGCCTCCGAGCAGTACTTC

V: TRBV2
size: once
D: TRBD1
J: TRBJ1-1
CDR3: CASGTGGYTEAFF
DNA: TGTGCCAGCGGGACAGGAGGGTACACTGAAGCTTTCTTT

V: TRBV30
size: NA
D: TRBD1
J: TRBJ1-6
CDR3: CAWIGDSSYNSPLHF
DNA: TGTGCCTGGATCGGGGACAGCTCCTATAATTCACCCCTCCACTTT

V: TRBV13
size: NA
D: NA
J: TRBJ2-3
CDR3: CASSLPGGTDTQYF
DNA: TGTGCCAGCAGCTTACCCGGGGGCACAGATACGCAGTATTTT

V: TRBV7-9
size: NA
D: NA
J: TRBJ2-5
CDR3: CASLVGAGAQYF
DNA: TGTGCCAGCCTCGTGGGGGCTGGGGCCCAGTACTTC

V: TRBV30
size: NA
D: NA
J: TRBJ1-5
CDR3: CAWSPNYGSDFGNQPQHF
DNA: TGTGCCTGGAGTCCCAACTACGGAAGCGATTTCGGCAATCAGCCCCAGCATTTT

V: TRBV15
size: NA
D: TRBD2
J: TRBJ2-7
CDR3: CATSREGLAGDEQYF
DNA: TGTGCCACCAGCAGAGAGGGACTAGCGGGAGACGAGCAGTACTTC

V: TRBV4-1
size: NA
D: NA
J: TRBJ2-1
CDR3: CASSQDRSNEQFF
DNA: TGCGCCAGCAGCCAAGATAGGAGTAATGAGCAGTTCTTC

V: TRBV6-5
size: NA
D: NA
J: TRBJ2-1
CDR3: CASRLDRSSYNEQFF
DNA: TGTGCCAGCAGACTAGACAGGTCGTCTTACAATGAGCAGTTCTTC

V: TRBV18
size: NA
D: NA
J: TRBJ2-1
CDR3: CASSPRTNSEQFF
DNA: TGTGCCAGCTCACCACGGACAAACAGTGAGCAGTTCTTC

V: TRBV2
size: NA
D: TRBD1
J: TRBJ1-1
CDR3: CASIRPIGTGGFGTEAFF
DNA: TGTGCCAGCATAAGGCCCATCGGGACAGGGGGGTTCGGCACTGAAGCTTTCTTT

V: TRBV2
size: NA
D: NA
J: TRBJ2-7
CDR3: CASRGELAAHEQYF
DNA: TGTGCCAGCAGGGGGGAGTTAGCGGCCCACGAGCAGTACTTC

V: TRBV28
size: NA
D: NA
J: TRBJ1-1
CDR3: CASSTSPEAFF
DNA: TGTGCCAGCAGTACTTCCCCTGAAGCTTTCTTT

V: TRBV6-5
size: NA
D: NA
J: TRBJ1-3
CDR3: CASCRGSGNTIYF
DNA: TGTGCCAGCTGCAGGGGTTCTGGAAACACCATATATTTT

V: TRBV7-9
size: NA
D: TRBD1
J: TRBJ1-2
CDR3: CASSLFLSGGGYGYTF
DNA: TGTGCCAGCAGCTTATTCTTGTCAGGGGGCGGCTATGGCTACACCTTC

V: TRBV25-1
size: NA
D: NA
J: TRBJ1-1
CDR3: CASSDRGTEAFF
DNA: TGTGCCAGCAGTGACAGGGGCACTGAAGCTTTCTTT

V: TRBV9
size: NA
D: TRBD2
J: TRBJ2-1
CDR3: CASSPTLTSGDNEQFF
DNA: TGTGCCAGCAGCCCTACCTTAACTAGCGGGGACAATGAGCAGTTCTTC

V: TRBV6-5
size: few
D: NA
J: TRBJ1-2
CDR3: CASSYSAESTYGYTF
DNA: TGTGCCAGCAGTTACTCTGCCGAATCTACCTATGGCTACACCTTC

V: TRBV6-5
size: few
D: NA
J: TRBJ1-2
CDR3: CASSYGGTTYTF
DNA: TGTGCCAGCAGTTACGGGGGGACGACCTACACCTTC

V: TRBV7-8
size: NA
D: NA
J: TRBJ2-7
CDR3: CASSLRRGEQYF
DNA: TGTGCCAGCAGCTTACGGCGAGGCGAGCAGTACTTC

V: TRBV19
size: NA
D: NA
J: TRBJ1-2
CDR3: CASSVRAAGYTF
DNA: TGTGCCAGTAGCGTGCGGGCAGCCGGCTACACCTTC

V: TRBV29-1
size: NA
D: TRBD2
J: TRBJ2-1
CDR3: CSVKGSQRDGVFMDEQFF
DNA: TGCAGCGTGAAAGGGTCGCAGCGGGACGGTGTATTCATGGATGAGCAGTTCTTC

V: TRBV6-1
size: few
D: NA
J: TRBJ2-7
CDR3: CASGGRRPSYEQYF
DNA: TGTGCCAGTGGAGGACGGCGACCCTCCTACGAGCAGTACTTC

V: TRBV5-1
size: NA
D: NA
J: TRBJ2-5
CDR3: CASTRTAGQETQYF
DNA: TGCGCCAGCACCCGGACAGCGGGACAAGAGACCCAGTACTTC

V: TRBV4-2
size: NA
D: TRBD2
J: TRBJ2-1
CDR3: CASSPLLSGGANEQFF
DNA: TGTGCCAGCAGCCCCCTCTTGAGCGGGGGGGCCAATGAGCAGTTCTTC

V: TRBV6-5
size: NA
D: NA
J: TRBJ2-7
CDR3: CATEDSSYEQYF
DNA: TGTGCCACGGAAGACAGTTCCTACGAGCAGTACTTC

V: TRBV5-1
size: NA
D: NA
J: TRBJ1-4
CDR3: CASSLSGHAEKLFF
DNA: TGCGCCAGCAGCTTGTCGGGACATGCGGAAAAACTGTTTTTT

V: TRBV27
size: NA
D: NA
J: TRBJ2-6
CDR3: CASTGLSGANVLTF
DNA: TGTGCCAGCACCGGGTTGTCCGGGGCCAACGTCCTGACTTTC

V: TRBV2
size: NA
D: NA
J: TRBJ2-7
CDR3: CASSEDNYYEQYF
DNA: TGTGCCAGCAGTGAAGATAACTACTACGAGCAGTACTTC

V: TRBV27
size: NA
D: NA
J: TRBJ2-7
CDR3: CASLSPSYEQYF
DNA: TGTGCCAGCCTATCCCCCTCCTACGAGCAGTACTTC

V: TRBV7-6
size: NA
D: TRBD1
J: TRBJ2-7
CDR3: CASSVGQPYEQYF
DNA: TGTGCCAGCAGCGTGGGACAGCCCTACGAGCAGTACTTC

V: TRBV9
size: NA
D: TRBD2
J: TRBJ2-3
CDR3: CASSPREIAGGPIDTQYF
DNA: TGTGCCAGCAGCCCCCGCGAAATAGCGGGGGGGCCGATAGATACGCAGTATTTT

V: TRBV5-1
size: NA
D: TRBD1
J: TRBJ1-2
CDR3: CASSSRQGLGANYGYTF
DNA: TGCGCCAGCAGCTCCCGACAGGGATTAGGAGCTAACTATGGCTACACCTTC

V: TRBV30
size: NA
D: TRBD1
J: TRBJ1-4
CDR3: CAWSPGTGNEKLFF
DNA: TGTGCCTGGAGTCCCGGGACAGGGAATGAAAAACTGTTTTTT

V: TRBV5-1
size: NA
D: NA
J: TRBJ1-1
CDR3: CASGPNTEAFF
DNA: TGCGCCAGCGGGCCGAACACTGAAGCTTTCTTT

V: TRBV7-9
size: NA
D: TRBD2
J: TRBJ2-7
CDR3: CASSEAGTPYEQYF
DNA: TGTGCCAGCAGTGAAGCGGGGACTCCCTACGAGCAGTACTTC